Detailed here is one T cell receptor beta chain. Its antigen is not yet known. Per-base qualities were not stored, and no clone one base away is much larger. Looking up the germline V gene yields CDR1 MNHEY and CDR2 SVGAGI. Cut back by 5 bases and 7 bases, the V and J ends lie 15 bases apart. Taken from cysteine to phenylalanine, the CDR3 has 14 residues. Only the CDR3 region is kept as DNA, spanning 42 bases read in frame from base 1. The data originate from a study of T cells and copy number aberrations in small-cell lung cancer (dated by TCRdb to about 2021). The study in broad terms: Whole-exome sequencing of the same tumor regions was paired with TCR repertoire sequencing so that T cell metrics could be related to mutations and copy number aberrations. Tumor TCR data existed for 16 to 20 patients, while over twelve patients had TCR data covering both tumor and normal tissue.

General conclusions and limits of the study: The study was limited by a small sample size because surgical resection is uncommon in small-cell lung cancer, and validation of the findings is required. All specimens consisted of formalin-fixed paraffin-embedded tissue, which is known to introduce sequencing artifacts. Tumors had lower T-cell density, richness and clonality than adjacent lung tissue, but the difference in density was not significant.

The donors were limited-stage small-cell lung cancer patients who had surgical resection in Hangzhou, China, between the late 2000s and the early 2020s. Every donor underwent upfront surgery with no preoperative chemotherapy or radiotherapy, and no donor received immunotherapy either before or after surgery. All 20 or so patients in the sequenced cohort were smokers or heavy second-hand smokers. Adjacent normal lung was taken at least 2 cm away from the tumor margin, and two pathologists confirmed by morphology that the adjacent normal lung was free of malignant cells. Multi-region TCR-beta sequencing of resected limited-stage small-cell lung cancers and of tumor-adjacent lung tissue was performed to characterize T cell repertoire heterogeneity. The AllPrep DNA/RNA FFPE Kit (Qiagen) was used to extract genomic DNA from the FFPE tissue. Using multiplexed V- and J-gene primers, the immunoSEQ hsTCRB Kit amplified TCR-beta CDR3 regions from genomic DNA. Unique DNA barcodes were added in a second PCR, and the samples were pooled together with a negative control and a positive control. The pooled TCR-beta libraries were sequenced using a 150-cycle paired-end protocol on an Illumina MiSeq. The study's own analysis went as follows. Raw sequencing data were processed by Adaptive Biotechnologies into a report with normalized, annotated TCR-beta repertoires. To compute T-cell density, TCR-beta templates were normalized to usable DNA, with usable DNA estimated through amplification of housekeeping genes. Clonality was defined as 1 minus Pielou's evenness, while richness was a count of unique rearrangements. TCRdb mirrors the immuneACCESS table, restricted to in-frame sequences. Some clones are absent from its copies; in checked studies, under half trace to an unresolved V gene, and the reason for the others is unknown. V, J and clone size are taken as reported in that table, and D and trimming were inferred from the DNA itself. This sample is represented by about 2,500 clones; less than 85% of them were singletons. The ten largest clones add up to roughly a tenth of the sample.

The source of this sequence is a man in his 70s with small cell lung cancer. The chain joins TRBV6-5 to TRBJ2-1; a tentative D match to TRBD1 spans 7 bases. Material for sequencing was normal tissue next to the tumor. The CDR3 reads CASSRGTASNEQFF. The sequenced DNA: TGTGCCAGCAGTCGCGGGACAGCCTCGAATGAGCAGTTCTTC.